This is a list of T cell receptor beta chains from one sample in a study of blood T cells in healthy people across ages. From the 5' RACE reads, TCRdb called clonotypes with MiXCR, one entry per CDR3 protein. The repertoire consists of 750,000 to 950,000 distinct CDR3 sequences, with just under 30% occurring once and the leading ten covering roughly 10%. In addition, the sample was reused for a study of T cells of mothers and their children.

Specimen: blood. The receptors come from a woman aged 40-49 years in good health. CDR3s include the opening cysteine and the closing phenylalanine or tryptophan. Each record gives: CDR3 protein, CDR3 DNA, clone size, V gene, D gene, J gene, CDR3 length. A D gene is named only where the DNA matches it firmly. Clone size appears in some rows only: once, few, many, or a class for an expanded clone.

CDR3 protein: CSASQQYNEQFF; CDR3 DNA: TGCAGTGCTAGTCAACAGTACAATGAGCAGTTCTTC; clone size: many; V gene: TRBV20-1; D gene: NA; J gene: TRBJ2-1; CDR3 length: 12
CDR3 protein: CASSLGTGSTIYF; CDR3 DNA: TGTGCCAGCAGCTTAGGGACAGGATCCACCATATATTTT; clone size: NA; V gene: TRBV7-2; D gene: TRBD1; J gene: TRBJ1-3; CDR3 length: 13
CDR3 protein: CASSRTSGGPFSYEQYF; CDR3 DNA: TGTGCCAGTAGTAGGACTAGCGGGGGCCCTTTCTCCTACGAGCAGTACTTC; clone size: NA; V gene: TRBV19; D gene: TRBD2; J gene: TRBJ2-7; CDR3 length: 17
CDR3 protein: CATSDLRAGPNYGYTF; CDR3 DNA: TGTGCCACCAGTGATTTGCGAGCGGGGCCTAACTATGGCTACACCTTC; clone size: NA; V gene: TRBV24-1; D gene: NA; J gene: TRBJ1-2; CDR3 length: 16
CDR3 protein: CASSLRRGQYQETQYF; CDR3 DNA: TGTGCCAGCAGTTTGAGGCGGGGACAGTACCAAGAGACCCAGTACTTC; clone size: NA; V gene: TRBV27; D gene: NA; J gene: TRBJ2-5; CDR3 length: 16
CDR3 protein: CSARPGGQGGYGYTF; CDR3 DNA: TGCAGTGCTAGACCCGGGGGACAGGGGGGCTATGGCTACACCTTC; clone size: few; V gene: TRBV20-1; D gene: TRBD1; J gene: TRBJ1-2; CDR3 length: 15
CDR3 protein: CASSALGTNEKLFF; CDR3 DNA: TGTGCCAGCAGTGCCCTCGGGACAAATGAAAAACTGTTTTTT; clone size: NA; V gene: TRBV6-4; D gene: NA; J gene: TRBJ1-4; CDR3 length: 14
CDR3 protein: CASSQEGLGAGDTQYF; CDR3 DNA: TGCGCCAGCAGCCAAGAAGGACTGGGGGCCGGAGATACGCAGTATTTT; clone size: few; V gene: TRBV4-1; D gene: NA; J gene: TRBJ2-3; CDR3 length: 16
CDR3 protein: CATSRDGQGTQETQYF; CDR3 DNA: TGTGCCACCAGCAGAGATGGACAGGGGACCCAAGAGACCCAGTACTTC; clone size: NA; V gene: TRBV15; D gene: TRBD1; J gene: TRBJ2-5; CDR3 length: 16
CDR3 protein: CASSLQAISYNEQFFGPGYEKLFF; CDR3 DNA: NA; clone size: once; V gene: TRBV5-1; D gene: NA; J gene: TRBJ1-4; CDR3 length: 24
CDR3 protein: CASNKWGGMNTEAFF; CDR3 DNA: TGTGCCAGTAATAAATGGGGGGGCATGAACACTGAAGCTTTCTTT; clone size: many; V gene: TRBV27; D gene: NA; J gene: TRBJ1-1; CDR3 length: 15
CDR3 protein: CSASGTDTGELFF; CDR3 DNA: TGCAGTGCTTCCGGGACAGACACCGGGGAGCTGTTTTTT; clone size: NA; V gene: TRBV20-1; D gene: TRBD1; J gene: TRBJ2-2; CDR3 length: 13
CDR3 protein: CSVETGINSPLHF; CDR3 DNA: TGCAGCGTCGAGACAGGAATCAATTCACCCCTCCACTTT; clone size: few; V gene: TRBV29-1; D gene: NA; J gene: TRBJ1-6; CDR3 length: 13
CDR3 protein: CSARRGQTHGYTF; CDR3 DNA: TGCAGTGCTAGGCGGGGACAGACCCATGGCTACACCTTC; clone size: NA; V gene: TRBV20-1; D gene: TRBD1; J gene: TRBJ1-2; CDR3 length: 13
CDR3 protein: CASSPTGRDTEAFF; CDR3 DNA: TGCGCCAGCAGCCCGACAGGGAGGGACACTGAAGCTTTCTTT; clone size: few; V gene: TRBV5-1; D gene: TRBD1; J gene: TRBJ1-1; CDR3 length: 14
CDR3 protein: CASSPETLSTDTQYF; CDR3 DNA: TGTGCCAGCAGCCCGGAGACACTGAGCACAGATACGCAGTATTTT; clone size: NA; V gene: TRBV9; D gene: NA; J gene: TRBJ2-3; CDR3 length: 15
CDR3 protein: CASSTGQNNSPLHF; CDR3 DNA: TGTGCCAGTAGTACCGGACAGAATAATTCACCCCTCCACTTT; clone size: few; V gene: TRBV19; D gene: NA; J gene: TRBJ1-6; CDR3 length: 14
CDR3 protein: CASSLAWEGTNTGELFF; CDR3 DNA: TGTGCCAGCAGCTTAGCGTGGGAGGGGACCAACACCGGGGAGCTGTTTTTT; clone size: NA; V gene: TRBV7-9; D gene: TRBD2; J gene: TRBJ2-2; CDR3 length: 17
CDR3 protein: CASSLEGTQNTDTQYF; CDR3 DNA: TGCGCCAGCAGCTTGGAGGGGACCCAGAACACAGATACGCAGTATTTT; clone size: few; V gene: TRBV5-1; D gene: NA; J gene: TRBJ2-3; CDR3 length: 16
CDR3 protein: CASSSGGEQFF; CDR3 DNA: TGTGCCAGCAGCTCAGGGGGGGAGCAGTTCTTC; clone size: many; V gene: TRBV5-1; D gene: NA; J gene: TRBJ2-1; CDR3 length: 11
CDR3 protein: CSAKDRVGTEAFF; CDR3 DNA: TGCAGTGCTAAGGACAGGGTAGGGACTGAAGCTTTCTTT; clone size: NA; V gene: TRBV20-1; D gene: TRBD1; J gene: TRBJ1-1; CDR3 length: 13
CDR3 protein: CACSVGAANTEAFF; CDR3 DNA: TGTGCCTGCAGCGTAGGGGCGGCCAACACTGAAGCTTTCTTT; clone size: NA; V gene: TRBV7-9; D gene: NA; J gene: TRBJ1-1; CDR3 length: 14
CDR3 protein: CASSSTIYREGEEKLFF; CDR3 DNA: TGTGCCAGCAGTTCTACCATCTACAGGGAGGGAGAAGAAAAACTGTTTTTT; clone size: few; V gene: TRBV27; D gene: NA; J gene: TRBJ1-4; CDR3 length: 17
CDR3 protein: CASSLTGTEDEKLFF; CDR3 DNA: TGCGCCAGCAGCCTTACCGGGACAGAGGATGAAAAACTGTTTTTT; clone size: few; V gene: TRBV4-1; D gene: TRBD1; J gene: TRBJ1-4; CDR3 length: 15
CDR3 protein: CASSDSVRAYEQYF; CDR3 DNA: TGTGCCAGCAGTGACAGCGTCAGAGCCTACGAGCAGTACTTC; clone size: NA; V gene: TRBV12-3/TRBV12-4; D gene: NA; J gene: TRBJ2-7; CDR3 length: 14
CDR3 protein: CASSRSRLAGGRKFF; CDR3 DNA: TGTGCCAGCAGCCGCAGTAGACTAGCGGGGGGGCGGAAGTTCTTC; clone size: few; V gene: TRBV7-8; D gene: TRBD2; J gene: TRBJ2-1; CDR3 length: 15
CDR3 protein: CSAVTRGRLETQYF; CDR3 DNA: TGCAGTGCTGTGACCAGGGGGCGCTTGGAGACCCAGTACTTC; clone size: many; V gene: TRBV20-1; D gene: TRBD1; J gene: TRBJ2-5; CDR3 length: 14
CDR3 protein: CASSYRTASYEQYF; CDR3 DNA: TGTGCCAGCAGTTACCGGACTGCCTCCTACGAGCAGTACTTC; clone size: many; V gene: TRBV6-6; D gene: NA; J gene: TRBJ2-7; CDR3 length: 14
CDR3 protein: CASNQEGQGRNGYTF; CDR3 DNA: TGTGCCAGCAACCAAGAGGGACAGGGCAGGAATGGCTACACCTTC; clone size: NA; V gene: TRBV3-1; D gene: TRBD1; J gene: TRBJ1-2; CDR3 length: 15
CDR3 protein: CASSSDISNQPQHF; CDR3 DNA: TGTGCCAGCAGCTCGGACATTAGCAATCAGCCCCAGCATTTT; clone size: few; V gene: TRBV7-2; D gene: NA; J gene: TRBJ1-5; CDR3 length: 14
CDR3 protein: CASISGEGSYGYTF; CDR3 DNA: TGTGCCAGCATTTCAGGAGAGGGGAGCTATGGCTACACCTTC; clone size: few; V gene: TRBV28; D gene: NA; J gene: TRBJ1-2; CDR3 length: 14
CDR3 protein: CSVHGAYNSPLHF; CDR3 DNA: TGCAGTGTCCATGGTGCCTATAATTCACCCCTCCACTTT; clone size: NA; V gene: TRBV20-1; D gene: NA; J gene: TRBJ1-6; CDR3 length: 13
CDR3 protein: CAWSVKDRGANYGYTF; CDR3 DNA: TGTGCCTGGAGTGTAAAGGACAGGGGAGCTAACTATGGCTACACCTTC; clone size: NA; V gene: TRBV30; D gene: TRBD1; J gene: TRBJ1-2; CDR3 length: 16
CDR3 protein: CSARSSGGRNEQYF; CDR3 DNA: TGCAGTGCCCGATCTAGCGGGGGGCGGAATGAGCAGTACTTC; clone size: few; V gene: TRBV20-1; D gene: TRBD2; J gene: TRBJ2-7; CDR3 length: 14
CDR3 protein: CASSQDGLNLGNQPQHF; CDR3 DNA: TGCGCCAGCAGCCAAGATGGGCTGAATCTGGGCAATCAGCCCCAGCATTTT; clone size: few; V gene: TRBV4-1; D gene: NA; J gene: TRBJ1-5; CDR3 length: 17
CDR3 protein: CASSFLPLAGGLETQYF; CDR3 DNA: TGTGCCAGCAGTTTCCTCCCCCTAGCGGGGGGGCTGGAGACCCAGTACTTC; clone size: NA; V gene: TRBV28; D gene: TRBD2; J gene: TRBJ2-5; CDR3 length: 17
CDR3 protein: CASSFEVVGYEQYF; CDR3 DNA: TGTGCCAGCAGTTTTGAGGTAGTCGGATACGAGCAGTACTTC; clone size: many; V gene: TRBV12-3/TRBV12-4; D gene: NA; J gene: TRBJ2-7; CDR3 length: 14
CDR3 protein: CASSGENLSKQYF; CDR3 DNA: TGTGCCAGCAGTGGCGAGAACCTATCAAAGCAGTATTTT; clone size: few; V gene: TRBV2; D gene: NA; J gene: TRBJ2-3; CDR3 length: 13
CDR3 protein: CASTIDRGYGYTF; CDR3 DNA: TGTGCCAGCACCATCGACAGGGGCTATGGCTACACCTTC; clone size: few; V gene: TRBV2; D gene: TRBD1; J gene: TRBJ1-2; CDR3 length: 13
CDR3 protein: CASSLLGRVSTEAFF; CDR3 DNA: TGTGCCAGCAGTTTACTGGGCAGGGTGAGCACTGAAGCTTTCTTT; clone size: NA; V gene: TRBV12-3/TRBV12-4; D gene: NA; J gene: TRBJ1-1; CDR3 length: 15
CDR3 protein: CASTVKGPPYEQYF; CDR3 DNA: TGTGCCAGCACCGTCAAGGGGCCTCCATACGAGCAGTACTTC; clone size: many; V gene: TRBV28; D gene: NA; J gene: TRBJ2-7; CDR3 length: 14
CDR3 protein: CASSVESGGTDTQYF; CDR3 DNA: TGTGCCAGCAGCGTAGAAAGCGGGGGGACAGATACGCAGTATTTT; clone size: few; V gene: TRBV9; D gene: TRBD2; J gene: TRBJ2-3; CDR3 length: 15
CDR3 protein: CASSSGAGRYNEQFF; CDR3 DNA: TGTGCCAGCAGCTCGGGTGCGGGGCGCTACAATGAGCAGTTCTTC; clone size: NA; V gene: TRBV7-2; D gene: NA; J gene: TRBJ2-1; CDR3 length: 15
CDR3 protein: CATRQGANSGANVLTF; CDR3 DNA: TGTGCCACGCGACAGGGCGCGAACTCTGGGGCCAACGTCCTGACTTTC; clone size: many; V gene: TRBV12-3/TRBV12-4; D gene: TRBD1; J gene: TRBJ2-6; CDR3 length: 16